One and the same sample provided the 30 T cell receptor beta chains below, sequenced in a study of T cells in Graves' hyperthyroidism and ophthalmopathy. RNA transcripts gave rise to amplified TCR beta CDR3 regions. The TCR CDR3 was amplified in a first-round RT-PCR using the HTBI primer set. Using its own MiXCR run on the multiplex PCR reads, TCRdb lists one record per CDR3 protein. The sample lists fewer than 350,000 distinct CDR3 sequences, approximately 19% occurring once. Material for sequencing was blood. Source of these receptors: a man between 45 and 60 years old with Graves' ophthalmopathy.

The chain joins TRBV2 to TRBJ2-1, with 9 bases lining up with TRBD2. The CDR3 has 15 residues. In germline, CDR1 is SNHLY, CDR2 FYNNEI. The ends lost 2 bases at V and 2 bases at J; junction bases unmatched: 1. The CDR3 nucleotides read TGTGCCAGCAGTGAACTAGCGGGGACCTACAATGAGCAGTTCTTC. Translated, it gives CASSELAGTYNEQFF.

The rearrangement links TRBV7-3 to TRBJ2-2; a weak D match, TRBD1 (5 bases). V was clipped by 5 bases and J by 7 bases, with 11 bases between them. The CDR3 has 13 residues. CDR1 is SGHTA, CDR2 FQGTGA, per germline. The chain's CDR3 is CASSVTQGGELFF. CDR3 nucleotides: TGTGCCAGCAGCGTGACCCAGGGCGGGGAGCTGTTTTTT.

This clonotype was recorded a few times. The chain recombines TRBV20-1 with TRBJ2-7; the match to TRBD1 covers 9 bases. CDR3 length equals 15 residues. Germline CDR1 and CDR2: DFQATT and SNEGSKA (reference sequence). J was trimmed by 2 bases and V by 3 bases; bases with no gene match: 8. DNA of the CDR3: TGCAGTGCTAGGGATAACAGGGGGCCGACCTACGAGCAGTACTTC. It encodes CSARDNRGPTYEQYF.

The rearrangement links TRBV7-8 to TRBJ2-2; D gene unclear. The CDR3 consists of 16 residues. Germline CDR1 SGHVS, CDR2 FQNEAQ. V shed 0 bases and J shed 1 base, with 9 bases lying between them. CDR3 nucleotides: TGTGCCAGCAGCTTAGCGCGAGGAGTGAACACCGGGGAGCTGTTTTTT. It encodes CASSLARGVNTGELFF.

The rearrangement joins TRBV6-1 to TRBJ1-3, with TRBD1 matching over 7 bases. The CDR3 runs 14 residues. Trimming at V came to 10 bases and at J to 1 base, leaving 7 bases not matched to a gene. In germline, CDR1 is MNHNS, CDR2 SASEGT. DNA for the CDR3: TGTGCCACTCTAGACAGGGCTTCTGGAAACACCATATATTTT. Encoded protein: CATLDRASGNTIYF.

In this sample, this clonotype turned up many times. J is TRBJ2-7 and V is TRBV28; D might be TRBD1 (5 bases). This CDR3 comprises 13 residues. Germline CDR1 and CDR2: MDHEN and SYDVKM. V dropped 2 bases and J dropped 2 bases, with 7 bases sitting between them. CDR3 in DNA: TGTGCCAGCAGTTTAGGCAGGGCCTACGAGCAGTACTTC. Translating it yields CASSLGRAYEQYF.

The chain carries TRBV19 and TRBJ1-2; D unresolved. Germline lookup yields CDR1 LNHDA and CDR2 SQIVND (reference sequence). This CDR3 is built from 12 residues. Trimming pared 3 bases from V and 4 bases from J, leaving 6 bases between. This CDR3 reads CASSITGYGYTF. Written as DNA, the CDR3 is TGTGCCAGTAGTATTACGGGCTATGGCTACACCTTC.

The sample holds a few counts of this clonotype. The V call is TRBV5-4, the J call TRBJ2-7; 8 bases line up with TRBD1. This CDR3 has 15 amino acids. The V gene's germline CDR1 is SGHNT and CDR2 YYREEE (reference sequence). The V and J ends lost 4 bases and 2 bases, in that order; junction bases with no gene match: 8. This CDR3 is CASSPTTGATYEQYF. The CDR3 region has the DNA TGTGCCAGCAGCCCGACGACAGGGGCCACCTACGAGCAGTACTTC.

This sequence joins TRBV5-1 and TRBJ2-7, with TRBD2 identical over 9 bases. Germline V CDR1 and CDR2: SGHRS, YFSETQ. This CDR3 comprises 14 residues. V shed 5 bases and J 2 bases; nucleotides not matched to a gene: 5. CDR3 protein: CASRLAGTPYEQYF. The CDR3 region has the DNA TGCGCCAGCAGGCTAGCGGGGACCCCCTACGAGCAGTACTTC.

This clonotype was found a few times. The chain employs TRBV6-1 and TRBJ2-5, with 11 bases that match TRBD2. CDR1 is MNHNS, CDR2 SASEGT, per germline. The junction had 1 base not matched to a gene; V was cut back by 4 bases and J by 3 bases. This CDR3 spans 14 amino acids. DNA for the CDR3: TGTGCCAGCAGTGGGGGACTAGCGGAAGAGACCCAGTACTTC. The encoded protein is CASSGGLAEETQYF.

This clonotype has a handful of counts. The CDR3 nucleotides are TGTGCCAGCAGCCTCGGGACAGGTGGTCGGAATGAGCAGTTCTTC. Translation gives CASSLGTGGRNEQFF. J is TRBJ2-1 and V is TRBV6-2 or TRBV6-3; TRBD1 matches 8 bases. The V gene's germline CDR1 is MNHEY and CDR2 SVGEGT. This CDR3 region has 15 residues. V lost 6 bases, J lost 7 bases, and 11 bases stayed unmatched.

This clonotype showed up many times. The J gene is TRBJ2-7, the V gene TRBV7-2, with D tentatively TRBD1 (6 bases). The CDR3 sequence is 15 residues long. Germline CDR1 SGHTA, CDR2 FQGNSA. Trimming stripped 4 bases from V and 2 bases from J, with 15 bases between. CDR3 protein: CASSSRGSGAYEQYF. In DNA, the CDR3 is TGTGCCAGCAGCTCGAGGGGGAGTGGGGCCTACGAGCAGTACTTC.

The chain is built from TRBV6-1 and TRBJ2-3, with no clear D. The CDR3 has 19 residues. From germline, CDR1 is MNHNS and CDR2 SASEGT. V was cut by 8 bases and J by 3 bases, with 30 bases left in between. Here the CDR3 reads CASGPLTAGQRRQTDTQYF. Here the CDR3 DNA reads TGTGCCAGCGGTCCGTTAACCGCTGGTCAGCGTCGTCAAACAGATACGCAGTATTTT.

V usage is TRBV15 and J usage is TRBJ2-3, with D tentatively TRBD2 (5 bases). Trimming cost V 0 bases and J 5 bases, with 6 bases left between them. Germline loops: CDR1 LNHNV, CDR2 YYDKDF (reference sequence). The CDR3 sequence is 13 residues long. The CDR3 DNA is TGTGCCACCAGCAGAGACCGGGGAGATACGCAGTATTTT. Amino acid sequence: CATSRDRGDTQYF.

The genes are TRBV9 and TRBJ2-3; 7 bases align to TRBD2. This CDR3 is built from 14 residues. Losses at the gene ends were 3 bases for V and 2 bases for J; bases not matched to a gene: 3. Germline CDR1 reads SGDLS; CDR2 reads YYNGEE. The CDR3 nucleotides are TGTGCCAGCAGCGCTAGCGGTTACACAGATACGCAGTATTTT. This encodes CASSASGYTDTQYF.

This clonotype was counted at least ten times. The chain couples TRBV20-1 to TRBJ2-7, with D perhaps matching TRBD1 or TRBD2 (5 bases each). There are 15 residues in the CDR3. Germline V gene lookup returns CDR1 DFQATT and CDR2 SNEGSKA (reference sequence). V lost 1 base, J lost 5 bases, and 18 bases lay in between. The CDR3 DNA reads TGCAGTGCTAGAGGGCCTCGTGACGGGGCCCACGAGCAGTACTTC. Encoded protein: CSARGPRDGAHEQYF.

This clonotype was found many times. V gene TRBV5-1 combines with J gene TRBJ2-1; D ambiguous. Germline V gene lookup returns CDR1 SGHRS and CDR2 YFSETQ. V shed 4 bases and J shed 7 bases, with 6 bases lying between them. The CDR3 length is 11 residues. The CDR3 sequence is CASSDENEQFF. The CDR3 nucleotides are TGCGCCAGCAGCGACGAGAATGAGCAGTTCTTC.

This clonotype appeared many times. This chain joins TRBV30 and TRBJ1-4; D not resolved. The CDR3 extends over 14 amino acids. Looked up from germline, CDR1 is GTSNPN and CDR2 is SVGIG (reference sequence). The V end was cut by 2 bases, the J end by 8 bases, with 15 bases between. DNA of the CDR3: TGTGCCTGGAGTTCCCTCCGGACTGAAGAAAAACTGTTTTTT. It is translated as CAWSSLRTEEKLFF. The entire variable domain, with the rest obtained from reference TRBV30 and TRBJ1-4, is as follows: SQTIHQWPATLVQPVGSPLSLECTVEGTSNPNLYWYRQAAGRGLQLLFYSVGIGQISSEVPQNLSASRPQDRQFILSSKKLLLSDSGFYLCAWSSLRTEEKLFFGSGTQLSVL.

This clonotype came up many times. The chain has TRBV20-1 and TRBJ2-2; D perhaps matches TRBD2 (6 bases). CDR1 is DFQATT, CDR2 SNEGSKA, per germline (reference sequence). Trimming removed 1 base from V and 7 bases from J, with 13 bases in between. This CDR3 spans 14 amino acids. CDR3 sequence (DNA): TGCAGTGCTAGAGGTGCGGAGGGAAGCGGGGAGCTGTTTTTT. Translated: CSARGAEGSGELFF.

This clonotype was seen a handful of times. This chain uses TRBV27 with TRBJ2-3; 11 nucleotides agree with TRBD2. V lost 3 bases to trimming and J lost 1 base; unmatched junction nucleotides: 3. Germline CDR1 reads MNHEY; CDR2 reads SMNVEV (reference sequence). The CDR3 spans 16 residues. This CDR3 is CASSFILAGGTDTQYF. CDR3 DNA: TGTGCCAGCAGTTTCATACTAGCGGGAGGCACAGATACGCAGTATTTT.

CDR3 residues: CATSDPQPGTETQYF. Here the CDR3 DNA reads TGTGCCACCAGTGATCCTCAGCCAGGGACAGAGACCCAGTACTTC. V and J are TRBV24-1 and TRBJ2-5; D may correspond to TRBD1 or TRBD2 (5 bases each). Germline V gene data show CDR1 as KGHDR and CDR2 as SFDVKD. This CDR3 is built from 15 residues. The V gene lost 3 bases and the J gene lost 4 bases, with 14 bases spanning the gap.

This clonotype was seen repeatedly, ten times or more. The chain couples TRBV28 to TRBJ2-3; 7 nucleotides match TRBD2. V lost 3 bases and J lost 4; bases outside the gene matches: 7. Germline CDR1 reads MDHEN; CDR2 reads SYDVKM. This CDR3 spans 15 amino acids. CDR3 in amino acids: CASSFGGSRADTQYF. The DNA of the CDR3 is TGTGCCAGCAGTTTTGGCGGGAGTCGGGCAGATACGCAGTATTTT.

CDR3 nucleotides: TGTGCCACCTTGGACCCTCCACCAAACATTCAGTACTTC. Translated, it gives CATLDPPPNIQYF. The rearrangement joins TRBV6-2 or TRBV6-3 to TRBJ2-4, with D hard to call. Germline V gene lookup returns CDR1 MNHEY and CDR2 SVGEGT. The CDR3 runs 13 residues. Trimming took 10 bases from V and 6 from J, leaving 16 bases between them.

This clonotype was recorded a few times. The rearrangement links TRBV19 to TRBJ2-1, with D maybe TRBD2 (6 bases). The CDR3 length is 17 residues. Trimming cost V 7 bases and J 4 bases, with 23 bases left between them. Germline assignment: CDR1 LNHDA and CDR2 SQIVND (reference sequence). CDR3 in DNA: TGTGCCAGTAACTTAAGAGGGCCAGCGGGCCGATACAATGAGCAGTTCTTC. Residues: CASNLRGPAGRYNEQFF.

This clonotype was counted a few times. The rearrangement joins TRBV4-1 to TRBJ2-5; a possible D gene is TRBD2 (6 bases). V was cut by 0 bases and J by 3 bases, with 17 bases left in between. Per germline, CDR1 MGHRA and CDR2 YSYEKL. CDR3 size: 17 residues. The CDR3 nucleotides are TGCGCCAGCAGCCAAGATCCGGGAGCCCGAGGGAAAGAGACCCAGTACTTC. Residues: CASSQDPGARGKETQYF.

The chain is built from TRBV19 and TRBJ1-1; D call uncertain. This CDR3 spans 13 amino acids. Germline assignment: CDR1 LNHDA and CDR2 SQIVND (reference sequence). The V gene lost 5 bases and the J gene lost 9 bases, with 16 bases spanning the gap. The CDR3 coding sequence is TGTGCCAGTAGTCTCGAAAGGTCTTCTCAAGCTTTCTTT. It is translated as CASSLERSSQAFF. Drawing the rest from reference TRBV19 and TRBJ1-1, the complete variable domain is DGGITQSPKYLFRKEGQNVTLSCEQNLNHDAMYWYRQDPGQGLRLIYYSQIVNDFQKGDIAEGYSVSREKKESFPLTVTSAQKNPTAFYLCASSLERSSQAFFGQGTRLTVV.

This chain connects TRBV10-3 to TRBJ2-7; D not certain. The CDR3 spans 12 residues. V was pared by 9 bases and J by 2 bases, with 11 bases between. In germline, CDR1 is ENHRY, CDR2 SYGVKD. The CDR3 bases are TGTGCCATAGCTGCGCGCGCCTACGAGCAGTACTTC. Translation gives CAIAARAYEQYF.

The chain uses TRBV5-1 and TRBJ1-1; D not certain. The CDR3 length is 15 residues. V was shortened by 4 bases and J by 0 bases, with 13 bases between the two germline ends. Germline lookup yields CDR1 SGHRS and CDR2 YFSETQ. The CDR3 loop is CASSLDTAMNTEAFF. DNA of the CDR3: TGCGCCAGCAGCCTAGACACCGCCATGAACACTGAAGCTTTCTTT. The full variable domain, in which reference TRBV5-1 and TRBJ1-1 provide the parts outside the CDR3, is KAGVTQTPRYLIKTRGQQVTLSCSPISGHRSVSWYQQTPGQGLQFLFEYFSETQRNKGNFPGRFSGRQFSNSRSEMNVSTLELGDSALYLCASSLDTAMNTEAFFGQGTRLTVV.

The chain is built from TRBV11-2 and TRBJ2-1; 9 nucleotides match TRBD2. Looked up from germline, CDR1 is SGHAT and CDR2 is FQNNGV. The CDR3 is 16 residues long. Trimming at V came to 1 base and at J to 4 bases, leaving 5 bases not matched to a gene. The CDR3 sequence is CASSLGPLAGYNEQFF. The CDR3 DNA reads TGTGCCAGCAGCTTAGGTCCCCTAGCGGGATACAATGAGCAGTTCTTC.

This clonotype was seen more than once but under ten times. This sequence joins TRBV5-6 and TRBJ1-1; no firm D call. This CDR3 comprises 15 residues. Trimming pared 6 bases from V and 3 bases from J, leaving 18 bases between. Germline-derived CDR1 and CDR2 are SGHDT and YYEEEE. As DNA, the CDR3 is TGTGCCAGCACCAAGTCTAAGGACGGTTACACTGAAGCTTTCTTT. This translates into CASTKSKDGYTEAFF.